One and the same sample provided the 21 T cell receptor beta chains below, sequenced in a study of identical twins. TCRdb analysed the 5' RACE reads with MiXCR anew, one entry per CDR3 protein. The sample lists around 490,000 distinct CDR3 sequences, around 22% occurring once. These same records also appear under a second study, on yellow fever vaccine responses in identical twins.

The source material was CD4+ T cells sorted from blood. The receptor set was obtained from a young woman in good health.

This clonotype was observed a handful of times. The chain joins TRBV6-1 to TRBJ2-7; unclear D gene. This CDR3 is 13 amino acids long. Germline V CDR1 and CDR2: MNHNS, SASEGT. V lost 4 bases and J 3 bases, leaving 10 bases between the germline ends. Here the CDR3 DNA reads TGTGCCAGCAGTGGACTGGAGCACTACGAGCAGTACTTC. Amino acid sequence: CASSGLEHYEQYF.

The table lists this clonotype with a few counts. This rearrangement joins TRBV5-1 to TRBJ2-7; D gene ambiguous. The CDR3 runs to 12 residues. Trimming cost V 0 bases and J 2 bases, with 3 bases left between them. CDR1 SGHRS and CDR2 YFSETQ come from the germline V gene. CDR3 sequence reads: CASSLAPYEQYV. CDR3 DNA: TGCGCCAGCAGCTTGGCTCCCTACGAGCAGTACGTC.

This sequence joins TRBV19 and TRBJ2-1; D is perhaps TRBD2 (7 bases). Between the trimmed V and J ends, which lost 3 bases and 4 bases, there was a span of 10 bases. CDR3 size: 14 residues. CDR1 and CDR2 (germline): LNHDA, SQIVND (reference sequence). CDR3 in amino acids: CASSIEGGYNEQFF. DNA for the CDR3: TGTGCCAGTAGTATCGAGGGGGGGTACAATGAGCAGTTCTTC.

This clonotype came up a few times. The chain's CDR3 is CASSRGTSGGNEQYV. CDR3 DNA: TGTGCCAGCAGTCGGGGGACTAGCGGGGGCAACGAGCAGTACGTC. The chain has TRBV28 and TRBJ2-7, with 14 bases fitting TRBD2. Losses at the gene ends were 5 bases for V and 5 bases for J; bases not matched to a gene: 5. This CDR3 has 15 residues. The V gene's germline CDR1 is MDHEN and CDR2 SYDVKM.

CDR3 DNA: TGTGCCATCAGTGAGTCGGGGGCCTACGAGCAGTACGTC. This codes for CAISESGAYEQYV. The J gene is TRBJ2-7, the V gene TRBV10-3; perhaps D is TRBD1 or TRBD2 (5 bases each). Germline V lookup: CDR1 ENHRY, CDR2 SYGVKD. The CDR3 extends over 13 amino acids. Trimming cost V 0 bases and J 2 bases, with 5 bases left between them.

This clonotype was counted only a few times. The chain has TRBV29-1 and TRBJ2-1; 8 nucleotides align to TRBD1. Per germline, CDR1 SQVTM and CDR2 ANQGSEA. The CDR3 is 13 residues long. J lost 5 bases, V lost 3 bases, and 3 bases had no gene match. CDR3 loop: CSVEDRANNEQFF. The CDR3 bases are TGCAGCGTTGAGGACAGGGCCAACAATGAGCAGTTCTTC.

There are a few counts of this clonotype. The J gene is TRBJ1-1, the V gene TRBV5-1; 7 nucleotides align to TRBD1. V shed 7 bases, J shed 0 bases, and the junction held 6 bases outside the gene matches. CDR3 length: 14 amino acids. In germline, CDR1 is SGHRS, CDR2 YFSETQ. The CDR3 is CASGLGQLNTEAFF. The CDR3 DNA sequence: TGCGCCAGCGGGCTGGGACAGTTGAACACTGAAGCTTTCTTT.

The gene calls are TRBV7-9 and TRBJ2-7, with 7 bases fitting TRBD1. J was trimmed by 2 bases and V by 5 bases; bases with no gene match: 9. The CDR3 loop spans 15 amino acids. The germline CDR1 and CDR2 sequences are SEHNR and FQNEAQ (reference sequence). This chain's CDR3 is CASSRQGLKTYEQYF. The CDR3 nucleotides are TGTGCCAGCAGCCGACAGGGTCTTAAAACCTACGAGCAGTACTTC.

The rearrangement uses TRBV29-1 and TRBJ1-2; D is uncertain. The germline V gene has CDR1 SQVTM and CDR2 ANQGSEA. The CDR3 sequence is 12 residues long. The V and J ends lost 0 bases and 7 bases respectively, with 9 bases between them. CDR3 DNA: TGCAGCGTTGAAGATATAGCAGCTGGCTACACCTTC. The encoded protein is CSVEDIAAGYTF. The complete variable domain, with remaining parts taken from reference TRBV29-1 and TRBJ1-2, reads SAVISQKPSRDICQRGTSLTIQCQVDSQVTMMFWYRQQPGQSLTLIATANQGSEATYESGFVIDKFPISRPNLTFSTLTVSNMSPEDSSIYLCSVEDIAAGYTFGSGTRLTVV.

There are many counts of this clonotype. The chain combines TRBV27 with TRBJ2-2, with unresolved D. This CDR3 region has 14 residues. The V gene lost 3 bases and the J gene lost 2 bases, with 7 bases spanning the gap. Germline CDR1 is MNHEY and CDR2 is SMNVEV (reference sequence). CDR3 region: CASSFGLNTGELFF. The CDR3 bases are TGTGCCAGCAGTTTTGGGCTAAACACCGGGGAGCTGTTTTTT.

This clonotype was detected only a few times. The CDR3 protein is CASSLDRGLAYNEQFF. As DNA, the CDR3 is TGTGCCAGCAGCTTGGATCGGGGGTTAGCGTACAATGAGCAGTTCTTC. The J gene is TRBJ2-1, the V gene TRBV7-2; D may be TRBD2 (6 bases). V was shortened by 3 bases and J by 4 bases, with 16 bases between the two germline ends. In germline, CDR1 is SGHTA, CDR2 FQGNSA. This CDR3 has 16 amino acids.

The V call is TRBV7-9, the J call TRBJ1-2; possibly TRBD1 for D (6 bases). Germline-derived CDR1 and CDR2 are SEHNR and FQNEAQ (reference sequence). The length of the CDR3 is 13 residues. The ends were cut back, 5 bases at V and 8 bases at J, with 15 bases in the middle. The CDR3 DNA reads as TGTGCCAGCAGCCTCGCTGACAGGCCGGGCTACACCTTC. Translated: CASSLADRPGYTF.

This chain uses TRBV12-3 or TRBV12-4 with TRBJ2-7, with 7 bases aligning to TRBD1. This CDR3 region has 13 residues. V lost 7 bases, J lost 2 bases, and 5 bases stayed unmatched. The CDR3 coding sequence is TGTGCCAGCAAGCGACAGGGAACCTACGAGCAGTACTTC. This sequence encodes CASKRQGTYEQYF.

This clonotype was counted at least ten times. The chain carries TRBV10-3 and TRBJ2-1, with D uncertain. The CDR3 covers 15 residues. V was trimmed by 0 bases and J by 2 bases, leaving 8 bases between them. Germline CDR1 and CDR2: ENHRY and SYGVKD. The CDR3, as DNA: TGTGCCATCAGTGAGTCTGGCGGAACCTACAATGAGCAGTTCTTC. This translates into CAISESGGTYNEQFF.

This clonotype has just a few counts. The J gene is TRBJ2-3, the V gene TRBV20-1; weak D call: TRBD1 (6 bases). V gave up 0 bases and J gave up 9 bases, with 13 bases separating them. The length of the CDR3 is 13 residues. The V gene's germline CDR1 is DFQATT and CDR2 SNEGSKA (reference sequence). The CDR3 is CSARDRLGATQYF. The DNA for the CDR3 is TGCAGTGCTAGAGATCGACTGGGGGCAACGCAGTATTTT.

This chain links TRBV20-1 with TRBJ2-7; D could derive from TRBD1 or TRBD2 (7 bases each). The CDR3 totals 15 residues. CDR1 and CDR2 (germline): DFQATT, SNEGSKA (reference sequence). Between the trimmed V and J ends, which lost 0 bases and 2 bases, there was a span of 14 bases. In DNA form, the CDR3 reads TGCAGTGCTAGAGAGGGGTCAGGGGGGGCCTACGAGCAGTACTTC. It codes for CSAREGSGGAYEQYF.

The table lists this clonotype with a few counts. This CDR3 reads CASSRLAGANTGELFF. The CDR3 DNA reads TGTGCCAGCAGTCGACTAGCGGGGGCGAACACCGGGGAGCTGTTTTTT. The chain uses TRBV12-3 or TRBV12-4 and TRBJ2-2; 12 bases fit TRBD2. After removal of 5 bases from V and 0 bases from J, the junction contained 1 base not matched to a gene. This CDR3 spans 16 amino acids.

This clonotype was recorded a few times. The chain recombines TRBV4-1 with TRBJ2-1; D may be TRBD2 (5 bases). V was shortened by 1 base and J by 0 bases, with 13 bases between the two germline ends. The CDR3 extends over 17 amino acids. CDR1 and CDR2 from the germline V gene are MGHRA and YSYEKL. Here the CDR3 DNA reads TGCGCCAGCAGCCAAGGTCCGAGGGCCGGCTCCTACAATGAGCAGTTCTTC. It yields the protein CASSQGPRAGSYNEQFF.

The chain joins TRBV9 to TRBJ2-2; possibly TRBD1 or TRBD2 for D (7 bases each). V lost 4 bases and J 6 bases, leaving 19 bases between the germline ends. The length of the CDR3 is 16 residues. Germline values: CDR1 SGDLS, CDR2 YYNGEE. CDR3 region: CASSTKKQGRAGELFF. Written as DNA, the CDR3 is TGTGCCAGCAGCACCAAGAAACAGGGGAGGGCCGGGGAGCTGTTTTTT.

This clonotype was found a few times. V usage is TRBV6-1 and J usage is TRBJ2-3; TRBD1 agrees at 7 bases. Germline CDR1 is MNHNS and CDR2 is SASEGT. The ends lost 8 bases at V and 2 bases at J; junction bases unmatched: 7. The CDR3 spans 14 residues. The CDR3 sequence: CASGDRAHTDTQYF. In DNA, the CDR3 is TGTGCCAGCGGCGACAGGGCTCACACAGATACGCAGTATTTT.

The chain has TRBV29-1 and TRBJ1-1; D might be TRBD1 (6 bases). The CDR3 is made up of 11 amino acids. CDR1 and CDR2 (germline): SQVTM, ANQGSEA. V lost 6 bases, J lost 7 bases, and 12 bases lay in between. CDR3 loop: CSVVTGREAFF. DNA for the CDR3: TGCAGCGTCGTCACAGGGCGTGAAGCTTTCTTT.